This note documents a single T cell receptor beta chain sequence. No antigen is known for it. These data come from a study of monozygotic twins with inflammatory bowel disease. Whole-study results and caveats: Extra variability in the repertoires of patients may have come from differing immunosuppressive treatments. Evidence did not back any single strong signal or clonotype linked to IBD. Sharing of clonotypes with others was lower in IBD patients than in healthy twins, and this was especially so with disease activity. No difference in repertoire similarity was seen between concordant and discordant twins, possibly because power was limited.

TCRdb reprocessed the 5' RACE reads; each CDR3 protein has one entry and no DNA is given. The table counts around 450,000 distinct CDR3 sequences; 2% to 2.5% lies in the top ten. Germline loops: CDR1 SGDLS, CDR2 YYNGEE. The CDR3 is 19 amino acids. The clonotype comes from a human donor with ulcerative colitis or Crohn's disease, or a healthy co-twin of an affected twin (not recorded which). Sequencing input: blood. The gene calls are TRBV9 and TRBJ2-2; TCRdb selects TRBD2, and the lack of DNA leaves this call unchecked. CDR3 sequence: CASSRRPEGASGRNGELFF. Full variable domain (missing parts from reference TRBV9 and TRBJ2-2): DSGVTQTPKHLITATGQRVTLRCSPRSGDLSVYWYQQSLDQGLQFLIQYYNGEERAKGNILERFSAQQFPDLHSELNLSSLELGDSALYFCASSRRPEGASGRNGELFFGEGSRLTVL.